This T cell receptor (beta chain) came from a study of blood T cell repertoires in COVID-19. Here immunoSEQ multiplex PCR was the method, and the copy in TCRdb shows in-frame clones only, minus some. The sample records about 67,000 clones, 70% to 90% being singletons. By share of the sample, this clone is medium-sized. Trimming pared 5 bases from V and 1 base from J, leaving 8 bases between. Looked up from germline, CDR1 is SGHTA and CDR2 is FQGNSA. The CDR3 extends over 13 amino acids. This receptor was identified in a man aged 50 or older with active COVID-19. The chain recombines TRBV7-2 with TRBJ1-1; unclear D gene. The sequenced material came from peripheral blood. CDR3 sequence: CASSPRQNTEAFF. The CDR3 DNA reads TGTGCCAGCAGCCCTCGACAGAACACTGAAGCTTTCTTT.